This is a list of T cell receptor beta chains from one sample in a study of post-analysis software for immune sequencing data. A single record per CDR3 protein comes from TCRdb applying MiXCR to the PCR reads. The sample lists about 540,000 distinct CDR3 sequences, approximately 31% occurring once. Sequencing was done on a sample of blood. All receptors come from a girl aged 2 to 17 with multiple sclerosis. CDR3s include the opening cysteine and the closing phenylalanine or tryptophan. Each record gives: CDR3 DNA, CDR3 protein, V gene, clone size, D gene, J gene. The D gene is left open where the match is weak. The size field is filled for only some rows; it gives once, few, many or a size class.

CDR3 DNA: TGTGCCAGCAGCCATCGAAGTAGCGGGGCCCGCAATGAGCAGTTCTTC
CDR3 protein: CASSHRSSGARNEQFF
V gene: TRBV3-1
clone size: NA
D gene: TRBD2
J gene: TRBJ2-1

CDR3 DNA: TGTGCCAGCAGTTTAGCCAGACTCTCTGGGGCCAACGTCCTGACTTTC
CDR3 protein: CASSLARLSGANVLTF
V gene: TRBV12-3/TRBV12-4
clone size: NA
D gene: NA
J gene: TRBJ2-6

CDR3 DNA: TGCAGCGTTGAACTCCAGGGGGCGGACGAGCAGTACTTC
CDR3 protein: CSVELQGADEQYF
V gene: TRBV29-1
clone size: many
D gene: TRBD1
J gene: TRBJ2-7

CDR3 DNA: TGCAGTGCTAGAGATACGCTCATGAACACTGAAGCTTTCTTT
CDR3 protein: CSARDTLMNTEAFF
V gene: TRBV20-1
clone size: few
D gene: NA
J gene: TRBJ1-1

CDR3 DNA: TGCAGTGCTAGAGGCGGGGTGCTATACAATGAGCAGTTCTTC
CDR3 protein: CSARGGVLYNEQFF
V gene: TRBV20-1
clone size: few
D gene: NA
J gene: TRBJ2-1

CDR3 DNA: TGTGCCAGCTCACCAACTTGGGGATCAGTGCTTGCAACTAATGAAAAACTGTTTTTT
CDR3 protein: CASSPTWGSVLATNEKLFF
V gene: TRBV18
clone size: NA
D gene: NA
J gene: TRBJ1-4

CDR3 DNA: TGTGCCAGCAGCTTAAGGTTTCAGGGGAGAGGGGGCACTGAAGCTTTCTTT
CDR3 protein: CASSLRFQGRGGTEAFF
V gene: TRBV11-2
clone size: NA
D gene: NA
J gene: TRBJ1-1

CDR3 DNA: TGTGCCAGCAGTGAACCCGGGACGGGGGCAGAGACCCAGTACTTC
CDR3 protein: CASSEPGTGAETQYF
V gene: TRBV25-1
clone size: few
D gene: NA
J gene: TRBJ2-5

CDR3 DNA: TGTGCCAGCAGCTCCAGGGATAATTCACCCCTCCACTTT
CDR3 protein: CASSSRDNSPLHF
V gene: TRBV6-6
clone size: NA
D gene: NA
J gene: TRBJ1-6

CDR3 DNA: TGTGCCAGCAGTAGGCAGGCGCTCTCTAATGAAAAACTGTTTTTT
CDR3 protein: CASSRQALSNEKLFF
V gene: TRBV6-5
clone size: once
D gene: NA
J gene: TRBJ1-4

CDR3 DNA: TGTGCCAGCAGCTACCCTTTCTCCACTGAAGCTTTCTTT
CDR3 protein: CASSYPFSTEAFF
V gene: TRBV5-5
clone size: NA
D gene: NA
J gene: TRBJ1-1

CDR3 DNA: TGTGCCAGCAGTTTCGGACGGACTACAGATACGCAGTATTTT
CDR3 protein: CASSFGRTTDTQYF
V gene: TRBV27
clone size: NA
D gene: NA
J gene: TRBJ2-3

CDR3 DNA: TGTGCCAGCAACCTACTAGCGGGGGGGCCCGGCGGGGAGCTGTTTTTT
CDR3 protein: CASNLLAGGPGGELFF
V gene: TRBV4-2
clone size: few
D gene: TRBD2
J gene: TRBJ2-2

CDR3 DNA: TGCGCCAGCAGCTTGGTCTTGGGGGACCACGAGCAGTACTTC
CDR3 protein: CASSLVLGDHEQYF
V gene: TRBV5-1
clone size: few
D gene: NA
J gene: TRBJ2-7

CDR3 DNA: TGTGCCAGCAGCTTCTCTCGGATGGGCGATCAGCCCCAGCATTTT
CDR3 protein: CASSFSRMGDQPQHF
V gene: TRBV3-1
clone size: NA
D gene: NA
J gene: TRBJ1-5

CDR3 DNA: TGTGCCAGCAGTGACCCTGGCTTAGCGGGGGACTCCTACGAGCAGTACTTC
CDR3 protein: CASSDPGLAGDSYEQYF
V gene: TRBV2
clone size: NA
D gene: TRBD2
J gene: TRBJ2-7

CDR3 DNA: TGTGCCAGCAGCTTTAGGGCTACCTACGAGCAGTACTTC
CDR3 protein: CASSFRATYEQYF
V gene: TRBV5-5
clone size: few
D gene: NA
J gene: TRBJ2-7

CDR3 DNA: TGCGCCAGCAGCTTGGATCCTCTGACCCGGGGCGGTAGTCCTTTGGTTACTTACAATGAGCAGTTCTTC
CDR3 protein: CASSLDPLTRGGSPLVTYNEQFF
V gene: TRBV5-1
clone size: few
D gene: NA
J gene: TRBJ2-1

CDR3 DNA: TGCAGTGCCAACGACAGAGTTAGGAATGAGCAGTTCTTC
CDR3 protein: CSANDRVRNEQFF
V gene: TRBV20-1
clone size: few
D gene: NA
J gene: TRBJ2-1

CDR3 DNA: TGTGCCAGCAAGCTAGCGGGGAACTCCTACAATGAGCAGTTCTTC
CDR3 protein: CASKLAGNSYNEQFF
V gene: TRBV5-6
clone size: NA
D gene: TRBD2
J gene: TRBJ2-1

CDR3 DNA: TGTGCCAGCAGTTACACGAGGGAGAGCTACGAGCAGTACTTC
CDR3 protein: CASSYTRESYEQYF
V gene: TRBV6-5
clone size: NA
D gene: NA
J gene: TRBJ2-7

CDR3 DNA: TGCAGCGGGAGGACAGGCGGCCTGCTCGACGAGCAGTACTTC
CDR3 protein: CSGRTGGLLDEQYF
V gene: TRBV29-1
clone size: few
D gene: TRBD1
J gene: TRBJ2-7

CDR3 DNA: TGTGCCAGCTTGGATTCTAAGACCCAACCAGGATACTATGGCTACACCTTC
CDR3 protein: CASLDSKTQPGYYGYTF
V gene: TRBV7-9
clone size: few
D gene: NA
J gene: TRBJ1-2

CDR3 DNA: TGCAGTGCTCCATCGCGGGCTAGCGGGGGGGCTTTCACAGATACGCAGTATTTT
CDR3 protein: CSAPSRASGGAFTDTQYF
V gene: TRBV20-1
clone size: NA
D gene: TRBD2
J gene: TRBJ2-3

CDR3 DNA: TGTGCCATCAGTGAGGGGGGGCCGTACACTGAAGCTTTCTTT
CDR3 protein: CAISEGGPYTEAFF
V gene: TRBV10-3
clone size: NA
D gene: NA
J gene: TRBJ1-1

CDR3 DNA: TGTGCCAGCAGCTTAGCTGGAGGCGGAAACAATGAGCAGTTCTTC
CDR3 protein: CASSLAGGGNNEQFF
V gene: TRBV7-9
clone size: NA
D gene: NA
J gene: TRBJ2-1

CDR3 DNA: TGCGCCAGCAGCTTGAGGGCAGGCCTCGACATTCAGTACTTC
CDR3 protein: CASSLRAGLDIQYF
V gene: TRBV5-1
clone size: NA
D gene: NA
J gene: TRBJ2-4

CDR3 DNA: TGTGCCAGCAGTTACTCCACCGACAGGGGAGATGGCTACACCTTC
CDR3 protein: CASSYSTDRGDGYTF
V gene: TRBV6-6
clone size: few
D gene: TRBD1
J gene: TRBJ1-2